The 29 T cell receptor beta chains reported below all come from one sample, sequenced in a study of T cell repertoires in cytomegalovirus infection. Each CDR3 protein is one row after TCRdb ran MiXCR on the reads. Among around 310,000 distinct CDR3 sequences, under 20% were seen once, and the ten largest hold 9.5% to 15%. The sample taken for sequencing was PBMCs. Receptors were obtained from a human donor in good health (CMV status not recorded). Some clones in this sample may be carry-over from other donors' samples.

This clonotype was recorded a few times. J is TRBJ2-7 and V is TRBV6-5; tentatively, D is TRBD1 (5 bases). V lost 0 bases and J lost 5, with 11 bases in between. CDR1 and CDR2 from the germline V gene are MNHEY and SVGAGI. CDR3 length: 14 residues. CDR3 loop: CASSYSQGWDEQYF. As DNA, the CDR3 is TGTGCCAGCAGTTACTCGCAGGGCTGGGACGAGCAGTACTTC.

This chain uses TRBV28 with TRBJ1-4, with TRBD1 matching 9 bases. J was trimmed by 8 bases and V by 4 bases; bases with no gene match: 8. The CDR3 runs to 15 residues. Germline CDR1 is MDHEN and CDR2 is SYDVKM. CDR3 region: CASSSGTGKEEKLFF. The CDR3 nucleotides are TGTGCCAGCAGTTCCGGGACAGGGAAAGAGGAAAAACTGTTTTTT.

The V call is TRBV9, the J call TRBJ2-3; TRBD2 aligns across 10 bases. In germline, CDR1 is SGDLS, CDR2 YYNGEE. J gave up 5 bases and V 5 bases, and 5 bases lay outside the gene matches. The CDR3 length is 14 residues. CDR3 sequence (DNA): TGTGCCAGCAGAAGCGGGGGGGCAGGAGATACGCAGTATTTT. It translates to CASRSGGAGDTQYF.

This clonotype was detected a few times. The rearrangement joins TRBV20-1 to TRBJ2-5; D remains unclear. V was trimmed by 0 bases and J by 4 bases, leaving 6 bases between them. Germline-derived CDR1 and CDR2 are DFQATT and SNEGSKA (reference sequence). This CDR3 has 12 residues. CDR3 nucleotides: TGCAGTGCTAGAGATCCGGGAGAGACCCAGTACTTC. Translation gives CSARDPGETQYF.

There are many counts of this clonotype. The V and J genes are TRBV7-2 and TRBJ2-2; 10 nucleotides line up with TRBD1. The CDR3 runs to 16 residues. Germline values: CDR1 SGHTA, CDR2 FQGNSA. The junction had 10 bases not matched to a gene; V was cut back by 5 bases and J by 7 bases. CDR3 sequence: CASSPSTGGLIGELFF. In DNA, the CDR3 is TGTGCCAGCAGCCCCTCGACAGGGGGCTTGATCGGGGAGCTGTTTTTT.

Ten or more counts support this clonotype. V usage is TRBV7-2 and J usage is TRBJ1-3; D not resolved. Germline V gene data show CDR1 as SGHTA and CDR2 as FQGNSA. Deletions cut 1 base from V and 2 bases from J, with 12 bases between. The CDR3 is 16 amino acids. CDR3 amino acids: CASSLGGIVAGNTIYF. The DNA of the CDR3 is TGTGCCAGCAGCTTAGGGGGTATAGTAGCTGGAAACACCATATATTTT.

The chain uses TRBV7-6 and TRBJ1-2; D not resolved. Germline assignment: CDR1 SGHVS and CDR2 FNYEAQ. This CDR3 region has 12 residues. V was cut by 5 bases and J by 7 bases, with 11 bases left in between. The CDR3, as DNA: TGTGCCAGCAGCCTCGGAGATCTTGGCTACACCTTC. It yields the protein CASSLGDLGYTF.

There are many counts of this clonotype. The chain joins TRBV12-3 or TRBV12-4 to TRBJ1-2; 7 positions agree with TRBD1. This CDR3 is built from 13 residues. The V and J ends lost 6 bases and 11 bases, in that order; junction bases with no gene match: 12. The chain's CDR3 is CASSTGTDLRYTF. CDR3 nucleotide sequence: TGTGCCAGCAGCACCGGGACAGACTTAAGATACACCTTC.

The sample holds a few counts of this clonotype. The chain combines TRBV7-2 with TRBJ2-3; 10 bases fit TRBD1. From germline, CDR1 is SGHTA and CDR2 FQGNSA. CDR3 length: 15 residues. The junction had 4 bases not matched to a gene; V was cut back by 5 bases and J by 2 bases. The CDR3 reads CASSLGTGDTDTQYF. The CDR3 DNA reads as TGTGCCAGCAGCCTCGGGACAGGGGACACAGATACGCAGTATTTT.

This clonotype was detected a few times. The gene calls are TRBV12-3 or TRBV12-4 and TRBJ2-2, with 9 nucleotides matching TRBD1. There are 14 residues in the CDR3. Trimming removed 6 bases from V and 6 bases from J; junction bases left unmatched: 5. The CDR3 sequence is CASREQGAAGELFF. In DNA, the CDR3 is TGTGCCAGCAGGGAACAGGGGGCGGCCGGGGAGCTGTTTTTT.

The genes are TRBV12-3 or TRBV12-4 and TRBJ1-5; TRBD1 is a possible D gene (5 bases). This CDR3 has 13 amino acids. V was trimmed by 5 bases and J by 6 bases, leaving 11 bases between them. The CDR3 DNA is TGTGCCAGCAGTCCTCAGGGTTCTCAGCCCCAGCATTTT. Its translation is CASSPQGSQPQHF.

This clonotype occurred many times. This chain joins TRBV7-6 and TRBJ2-2, with D uncertain. The length of the CDR3 is 12 residues. The V end lost 1 base, the J end lost 7 bases, and 4 bases lay between the germline ends. Germline V gene sequence: CDR1 SGHVS, CDR2 FNYEAQ. CDR3: CASSLGIGELFF. For the CDR3, the DNA is TGTGCCAGCAGCTTAGGGATCGGGGAGCTGTTTTTT.

The chain couples TRBV4-1 to TRBJ1-2, with D possibly matching TRBD1 (5 bases). V lost 0 bases, J lost 5 bases, and 13 bases lay in between. Germline V gene data show CDR1 as MGHRA and CDR2 as YSYEKL. The CDR3 spans 15 residues. The CDR3 coding sequence is TGCGCCAGCAGCCAAGATGAGGGGCCCATTTATGGCTACACCTTC. Protein: CASSQDEGPIYGYTF.

The chain has TRBV7-6 and TRBJ1-4; 8 bases match TRBD1. The CDR3 extends over 15 amino acids. The ends lost 3 bases at V and 6 bases at J; junction bases unmatched: 6. Germline values: CDR1 SGHVS, CDR2 FNYEAQ. The CDR3 region is CASSLWTGTDEKLFF. Written as DNA, the CDR3 is TGTGCCAGCAGCTTGTGGACAGGGACAGATGAAAAACTGTTTTTT.

The chain recombines TRBV6-5 with TRBJ2-7; D may match TRBD1 or TRBD2 (6 bases each). V lost 2 bases and J lost 2, with 13 bases in between. Looked up from germline, CDR1 is MNHEY and CDR2 is SVGAGI. The CDR3 loop spans 15 amino acids. The CDR3: CASSYTERGPYEQYF. The CDR3 DNA reads TGTGCCAGCAGTTACACAGAACGGGGGCCCTACGAGCAGTACTTC.

This clonotype has a count of ten or more. CDR3 region: CASSLGSQRRDNSPLHF. The DNA for the CDR3 is TGTGCCAGCAGCTTGGGCAGCCAACGAAGGGATAATTCACCCCTCCACTTT. The V and J genes are TRBV7-8 and TRBJ1-6; D not resolved. The CDR3 totals 17 residues. Germline V lookup: CDR1 SGHVS, CDR2 FQNEAQ. V was cut by 3 bases and J by 5 bases, with 17 bases left in between.

This clonotype showed up just a few times. The V and J genes are TRBV20-1 and TRBJ2-1; 7 nucleotides match TRBD2. The CDR3 is 15 amino acids. V lost 3 bases, J lost 13 bases, and 18 bases stayed unmatched. Germline loops: CDR1 DFQATT, CDR2 SNEGSKA (reference sequence). The CDR3 spells CSARGESFRDYRQFF. The CDR3 DNA is TGCAGTGCTAGGGGGGAGTCATTCCGGGACTACCGACAGTTCTTC.

This clonotype was picked up many times. The chain links TRBV7-2 to TRBJ1-5, with D possibly matching TRBD1 (5 bases). Germline V CDR1 and CDR2: SGHTA, FQGNSA. This CDR3 is 15 amino acids long. The V end was cut by 5 bases, the J end by 3 bases, with 14 bases between. The DNA of the CDR3 is TGTGCCAGCAGCCTATTGGGGGGGTACAATCAGCCCCAGCATTTT. It encodes CASSLLGGYNQPQHF.

This clonotype was seen a few times. The chain recombines TRBV7-3 with TRBJ2-2; possible D gene TRBD2, 6 bases. V lost 3 bases and J 11 bases, leaving 13 bases between the germline ends. CDR1 SGHTA and CDR2 FQGTGA come from the germline V gene. The CDR3 consists of 13 residues. This CDR3 reads CASSFEGGRELFF. The CDR3 DNA sequence: TGTGCCAGCAGCTTCGAGGGAGGTCGAGAGCTGTTTTTT.

This clonotype was counted at least ten times. This chain joins TRBV7-2 and TRBJ1-2; 8 positions match TRBD1. The CDR3 length is 14 residues. V shed 6 bases and J 4 bases; nucleotides not matched to a gene: 7. Germline CDR1 SGHTA, CDR2 FQGNSA. DNA for the CDR3: TGTGCCAGCAGGCCGGACAGGGTGGTCTATGGCTACACCTTC. Encoded protein: CASRPDRVVYGYTF.

This clonotype was counted a single time. This chain connects TRBV5-1 to TRBJ2-3; perhaps D is TRBD1 or TRBD2 (5 bases each). Germline CDR1 SGHRS, CDR2 YFSETQ. This CDR3 has 15 residues. The V end was cut by 4 bases, the J end by 3 bases, with 15 bases between. This CDR3 reads CASSLNGGRTDTQYF. CDR3 in DNA: TGCGCCAGCAGCCTGAATGGGGGACGAACAGATACGCAGTATTTT.

In its sample, this clonotype was seen many times. The chain recombines TRBV6-1 with TRBJ2-1, with TRBD2 identical over 11 bases. V trimming: 6 bases; J trimming: 7 bases; junction bases outside the gene matches: 8. Per germline, CDR1 MNHNS and CDR2 SASEGT. This CDR3 is 15 amino acids long. In DNA form, the CDR3 reads TGTGCCAGCAGCCGCCTAGCGGGGGGCCAGAATGAGCAGTTCTTC. Protein: CASSRLAGGQNEQFF.

This clonotype was seen only a few times. The junction departs from the called germline gene at one end, perhaps through a read error. The chain carries TRBV12-3 or TRBV12-4 and TRBJ2-3; the D call may be TRBD1 or TRBD2 (5 bases each). The CDR3 contains 14 residues. The CDR3 DNA follows: TGTACCAGCACCACCGGGGCTCTCACAGATACGCAGTATTTT. Translation gives CTSTTGALTDTQYF.

This clonotype was seen only a few times. This chain connects TRBV6-5 to TRBJ2-3; D tentatively reads TRBD1 or TRBD2 (6 bases each). V was pared by 2 bases and J by 4 bases, with 13 bases between. This CDR3 contains 15 residues. Germline CDR1 reads MNHEY; CDR2 reads SVGAGI. The CDR3 sequence is CASSYGGGLADTQYF. DNA for the CDR3: TGTGCCAGCAGTTACGGAGGGGGTTTGGCAGATACGCAGTATTTT.

This clonotype was found a few times. The chain is built from TRBV5-6 and TRBJ2-5, with a tentative D call TRBD2 (6 bases). Deletions cut 0 bases from V and 7 bases from J, with 16 bases between. The V gene's germline CDR1 is SGHDT and CDR2 YYEEEE. This CDR3 comprises 15 residues. CDR3 amino acids: CASSLAGRGQGTQYF. CDR3 bases: TGTGCCAGCAGCTTGGCCGGGCGGGGTCAGGGGACCCAGTACTTC.

This clonotype was detected ten times or more. The V gene is TRBV12-3 or TRBV12-4, the J gene TRBJ1-1; D is ambiguous. The CDR3 length is 13 residues. V was trimmed by 6 bases and J by 0 bases, leaving 8 bases between them. The DNA of the CDR3 is TGTGCCAGCAGCCGAGGTTTGAACACTGAAGCTTTCTTT. It codes for CASSRGLNTEAFF.

This clonotype has only a few counts. The chain carries TRBV4-1 and TRBJ1-1, with TRBD1 matching over 9 bases. The CDR3 is 14 residues long. Trimming took 3 bases from V and 5 from J; bases not matched to a gene: 4. Looked up from germline, CDR1 is MGHRA and CDR2 is YSYEKL. The CDR3 sequence is CASSQDRGKTEAFF. In DNA, the CDR3 is TGCGCCAGCAGCCAGGACAGGGGAAAAACTGAAGCTTTCTTT.

Ten or more counts support this clonotype. The CDR3 DNA follows: TGCGCCAGCAGCCAGAACAGCCTCAATCAGCCCCAGCATTTT. It specifies CASSQNSLNQPQHF. The chain is built from TRBV4-1 and TRBJ1-5, with unresolved D. The CDR3 runs 14 residues. The ends were cut back, 3 bases at V and 3 bases at J, with 9 bases in the middle. CDR1 and CDR2 (germline): MGHRA, YSYEKL.

This clonotype occurred a few times. This chain links TRBV28 with TRBJ2-1; 7 nucleotides align to TRBD1. There are 14 residues in the CDR3. CDR1 and CDR2 (germline): MDHEN, SYDVKM. The ends lost 5 bases at V and 2 bases at J; junction bases unmatched: 3. CDR3 sequence (DNA): TGTGCCAGCAGTCTCGGACAGGCCTACAATGAGCAGTTCTTC. It encodes CASSLGQAYNEQFF.